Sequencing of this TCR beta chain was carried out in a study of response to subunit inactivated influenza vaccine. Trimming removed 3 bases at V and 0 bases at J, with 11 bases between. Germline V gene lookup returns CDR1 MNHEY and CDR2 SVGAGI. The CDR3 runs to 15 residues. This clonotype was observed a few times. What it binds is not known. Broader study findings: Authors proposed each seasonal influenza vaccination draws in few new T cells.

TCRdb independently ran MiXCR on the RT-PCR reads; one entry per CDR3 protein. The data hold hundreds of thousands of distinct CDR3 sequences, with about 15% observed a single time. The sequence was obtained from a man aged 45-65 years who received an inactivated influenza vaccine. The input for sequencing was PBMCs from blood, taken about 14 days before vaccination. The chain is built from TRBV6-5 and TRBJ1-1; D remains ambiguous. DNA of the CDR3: TGTGCCAGCAGTTATTATTCCAGGATGAACACTGAAGCTTTCTTT. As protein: CASSYYSRMNTEAFF.